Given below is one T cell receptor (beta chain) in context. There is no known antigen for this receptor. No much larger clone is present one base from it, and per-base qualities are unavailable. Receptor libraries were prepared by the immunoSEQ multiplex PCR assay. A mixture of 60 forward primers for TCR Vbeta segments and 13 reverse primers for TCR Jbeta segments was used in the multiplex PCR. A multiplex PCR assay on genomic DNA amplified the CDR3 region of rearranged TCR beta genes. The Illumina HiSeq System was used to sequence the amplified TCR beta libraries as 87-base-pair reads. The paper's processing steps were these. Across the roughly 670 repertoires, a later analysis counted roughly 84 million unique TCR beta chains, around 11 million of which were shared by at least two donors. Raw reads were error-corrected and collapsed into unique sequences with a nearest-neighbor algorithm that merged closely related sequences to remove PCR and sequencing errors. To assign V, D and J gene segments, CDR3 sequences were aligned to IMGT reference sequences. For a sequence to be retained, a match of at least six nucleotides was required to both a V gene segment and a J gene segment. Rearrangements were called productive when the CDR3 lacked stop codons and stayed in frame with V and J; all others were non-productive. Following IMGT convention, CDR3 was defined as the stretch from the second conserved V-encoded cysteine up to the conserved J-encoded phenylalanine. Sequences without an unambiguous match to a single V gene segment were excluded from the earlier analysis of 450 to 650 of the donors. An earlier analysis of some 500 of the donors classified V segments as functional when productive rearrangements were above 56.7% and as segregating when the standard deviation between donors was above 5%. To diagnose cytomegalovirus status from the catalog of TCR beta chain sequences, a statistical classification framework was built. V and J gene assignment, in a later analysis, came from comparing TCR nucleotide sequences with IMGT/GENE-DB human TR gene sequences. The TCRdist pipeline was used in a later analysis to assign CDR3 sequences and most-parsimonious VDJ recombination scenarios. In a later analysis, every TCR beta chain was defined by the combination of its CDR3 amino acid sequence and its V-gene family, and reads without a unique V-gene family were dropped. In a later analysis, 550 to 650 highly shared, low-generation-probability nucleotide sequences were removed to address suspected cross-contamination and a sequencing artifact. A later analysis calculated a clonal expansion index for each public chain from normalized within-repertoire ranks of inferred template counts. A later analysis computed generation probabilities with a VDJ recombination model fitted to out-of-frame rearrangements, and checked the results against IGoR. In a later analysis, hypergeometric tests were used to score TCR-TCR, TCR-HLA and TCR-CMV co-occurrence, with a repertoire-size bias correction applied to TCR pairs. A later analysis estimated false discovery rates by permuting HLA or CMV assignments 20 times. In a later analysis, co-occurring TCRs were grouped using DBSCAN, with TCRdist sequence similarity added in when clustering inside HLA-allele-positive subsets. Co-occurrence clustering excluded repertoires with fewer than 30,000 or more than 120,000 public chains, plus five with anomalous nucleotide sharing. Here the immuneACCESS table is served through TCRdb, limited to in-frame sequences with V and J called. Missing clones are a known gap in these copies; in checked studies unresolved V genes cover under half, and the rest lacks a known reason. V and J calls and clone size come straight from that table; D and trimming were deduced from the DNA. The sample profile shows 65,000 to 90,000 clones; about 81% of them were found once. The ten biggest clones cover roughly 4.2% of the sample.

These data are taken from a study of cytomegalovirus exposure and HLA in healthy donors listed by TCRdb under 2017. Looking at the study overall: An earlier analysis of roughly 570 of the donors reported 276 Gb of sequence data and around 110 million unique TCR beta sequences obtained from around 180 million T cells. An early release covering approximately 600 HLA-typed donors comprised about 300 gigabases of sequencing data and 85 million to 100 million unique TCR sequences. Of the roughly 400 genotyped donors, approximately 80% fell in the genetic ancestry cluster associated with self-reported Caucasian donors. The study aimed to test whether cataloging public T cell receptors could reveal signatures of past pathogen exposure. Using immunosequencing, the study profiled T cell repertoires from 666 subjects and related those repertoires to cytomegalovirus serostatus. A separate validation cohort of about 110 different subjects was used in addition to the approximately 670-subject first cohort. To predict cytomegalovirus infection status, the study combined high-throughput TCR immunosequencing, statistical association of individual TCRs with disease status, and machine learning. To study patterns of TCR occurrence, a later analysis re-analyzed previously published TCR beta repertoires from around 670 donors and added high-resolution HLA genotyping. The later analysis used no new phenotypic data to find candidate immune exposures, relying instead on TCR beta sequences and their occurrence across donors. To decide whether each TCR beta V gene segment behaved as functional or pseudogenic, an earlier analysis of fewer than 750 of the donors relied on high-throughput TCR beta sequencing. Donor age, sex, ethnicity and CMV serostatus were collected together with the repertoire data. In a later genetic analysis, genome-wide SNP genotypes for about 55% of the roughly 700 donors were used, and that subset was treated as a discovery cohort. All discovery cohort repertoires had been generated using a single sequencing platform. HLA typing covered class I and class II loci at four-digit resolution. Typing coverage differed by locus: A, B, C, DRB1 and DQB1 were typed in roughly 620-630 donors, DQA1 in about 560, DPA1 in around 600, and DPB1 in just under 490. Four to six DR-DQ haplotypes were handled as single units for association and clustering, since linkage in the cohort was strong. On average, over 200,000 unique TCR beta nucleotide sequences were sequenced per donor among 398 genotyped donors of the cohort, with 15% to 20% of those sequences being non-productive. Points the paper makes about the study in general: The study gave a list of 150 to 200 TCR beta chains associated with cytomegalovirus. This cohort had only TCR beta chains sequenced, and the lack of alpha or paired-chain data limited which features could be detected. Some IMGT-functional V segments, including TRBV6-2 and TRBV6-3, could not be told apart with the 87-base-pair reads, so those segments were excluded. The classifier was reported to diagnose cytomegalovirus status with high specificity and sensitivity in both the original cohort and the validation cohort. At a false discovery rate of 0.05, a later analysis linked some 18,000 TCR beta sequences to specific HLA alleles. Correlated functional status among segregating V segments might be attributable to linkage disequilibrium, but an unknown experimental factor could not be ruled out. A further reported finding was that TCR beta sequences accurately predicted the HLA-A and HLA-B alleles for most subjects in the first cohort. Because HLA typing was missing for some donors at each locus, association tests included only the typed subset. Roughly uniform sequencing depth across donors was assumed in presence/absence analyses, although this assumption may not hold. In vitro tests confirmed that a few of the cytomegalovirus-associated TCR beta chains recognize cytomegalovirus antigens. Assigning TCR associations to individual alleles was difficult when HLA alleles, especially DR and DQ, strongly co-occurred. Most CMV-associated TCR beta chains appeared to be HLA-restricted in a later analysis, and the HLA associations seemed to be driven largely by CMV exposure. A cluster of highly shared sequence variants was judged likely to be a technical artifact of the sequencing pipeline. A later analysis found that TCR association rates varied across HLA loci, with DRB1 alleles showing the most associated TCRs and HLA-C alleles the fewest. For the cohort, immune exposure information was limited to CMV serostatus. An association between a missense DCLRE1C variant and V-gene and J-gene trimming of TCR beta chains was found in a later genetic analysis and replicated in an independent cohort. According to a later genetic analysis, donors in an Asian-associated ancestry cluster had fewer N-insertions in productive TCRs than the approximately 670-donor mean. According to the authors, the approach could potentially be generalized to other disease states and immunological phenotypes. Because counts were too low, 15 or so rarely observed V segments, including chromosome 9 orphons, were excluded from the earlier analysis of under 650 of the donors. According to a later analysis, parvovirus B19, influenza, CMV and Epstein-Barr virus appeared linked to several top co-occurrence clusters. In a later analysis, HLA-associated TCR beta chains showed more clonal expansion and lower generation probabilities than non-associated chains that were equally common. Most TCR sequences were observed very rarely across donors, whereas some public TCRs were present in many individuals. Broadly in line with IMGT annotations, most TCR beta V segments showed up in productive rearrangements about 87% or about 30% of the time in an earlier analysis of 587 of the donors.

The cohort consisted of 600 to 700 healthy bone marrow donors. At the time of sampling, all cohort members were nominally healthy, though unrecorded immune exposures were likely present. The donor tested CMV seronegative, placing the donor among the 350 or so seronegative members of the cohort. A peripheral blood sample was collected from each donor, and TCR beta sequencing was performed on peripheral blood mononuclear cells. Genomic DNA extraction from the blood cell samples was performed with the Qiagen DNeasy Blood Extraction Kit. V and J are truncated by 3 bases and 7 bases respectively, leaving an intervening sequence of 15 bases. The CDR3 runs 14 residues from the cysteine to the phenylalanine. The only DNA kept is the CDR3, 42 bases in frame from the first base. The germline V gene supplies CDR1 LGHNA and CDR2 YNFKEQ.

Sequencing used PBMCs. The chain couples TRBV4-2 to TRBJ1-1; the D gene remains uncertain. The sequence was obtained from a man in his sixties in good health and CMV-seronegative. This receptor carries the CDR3 CASSHEGRVVEAFF. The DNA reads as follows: TGTGCCAGCAGCCACGAAGGGAGGGTAGTTGAAGCTTTCTTT.